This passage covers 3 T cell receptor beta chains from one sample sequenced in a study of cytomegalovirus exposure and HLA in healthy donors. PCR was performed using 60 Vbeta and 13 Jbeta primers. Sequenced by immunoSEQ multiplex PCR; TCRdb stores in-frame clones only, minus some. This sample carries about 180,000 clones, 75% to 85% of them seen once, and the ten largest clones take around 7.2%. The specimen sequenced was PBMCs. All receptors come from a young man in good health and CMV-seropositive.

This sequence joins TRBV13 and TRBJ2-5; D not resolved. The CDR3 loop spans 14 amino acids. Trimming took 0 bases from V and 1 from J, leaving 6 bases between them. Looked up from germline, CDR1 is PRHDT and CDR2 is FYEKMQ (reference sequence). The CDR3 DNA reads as TGTGCCAGCAGCTTAGGGACTCTCCAAGAGACCCAGTACTTC. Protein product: CASSLGTLQETQYF.

The CDR3 protein is CASSIGRIRDRGARGYTF. Written as DNA, the CDR3 is TGTGCCAGTAGTATAGGACGCATCCGGGACAGGGGCGCTCGTGGCTACACCTTC. The rearrangement uses TRBV19 and TRBJ1-2; 10 nucleotides line up with TRBD1. The CDR3 is 18 residues long. The germline gives CDR1 LNHDA, CDR2 SQIVND (reference sequence). The J segment lost 7 bases and the V segment lost 1 base, leaving 15 bases of the junction unmatched.

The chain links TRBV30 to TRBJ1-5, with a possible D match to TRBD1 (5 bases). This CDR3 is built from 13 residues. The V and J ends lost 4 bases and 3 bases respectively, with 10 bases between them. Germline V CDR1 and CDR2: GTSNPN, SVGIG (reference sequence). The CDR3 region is CAWTDSDNQPQHF. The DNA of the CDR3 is TGTGCCTGGACTGACAGCGACAATCAGCCCCAGCATTTT.